The source of this TCR beta chain is a study of immune evolution from preneoplasia to lung adenocarcinoma (dated by TCRdb to 2020 to 2023). Regarding the research as a whole: HLA loss of heterozygosity was found in approximately 7% of AIS, roughly 16% of MIA and less than 35% of ADC lesions, and in no AAH lesions. According to the study, some 97 samples were used for TCR sequencing. The immune data were combined with whole exome sequencing and methylation data from the same cohort of nodules. Resected precursor lesions (AAH, AIS, MIA) and invasive adenocarcinomas were compared against paired morphologically normal lung tissue. Immune contexture across lung adenocarcinoma precursors and invasive adenocarcinoma was profiled using immune gene expression, TCR sequencing and multiplex immunofluorescence. Class I HLA alleles were inferred from exome data with POLYSOLVER, and allele-specific HLA loss was detected with LOHHLA. The sample size depended on which specimens were available, not on a prior power calculation. The overall cohort was made up of fewer than 70 patients with pulmonary nodules who had surgical resection. TCR sequencing data came from 51 patients.

Unmatched junction bases come to 6, with V trimmed by 3 bases and J by 5 bases. The CDR3, cysteine through phenylalanine, is 15 amino acids long. The DNA shown is the 45-base CDR3, in frame from base 1. CDR1 SGHTA and CDR2 FQGNSA were looked up in the germline V gene. Patients underwent resection in Japan or China between about 2014 and 2018. The histologic diagnosis of each case was independently confirmed on H&E slides by two lung cancer pathologists. To enrich premalignant or tumor cells for nucleic acid extraction, macro-dissection was performed after pathologic assessment. DNA was isolated from FFPE tissue using the AllPrep DNA/RNA FFPE Kit. Overall results and qualifications from the work: The highest top T cell clone frequencies were observed in normal lung, and a progressive decrease in top T cell clone frequencies appeared to occur from AAH through AIS, MIA and invasive adenocarcinoma. Because all patients came from Japan and China, whether the findings apply to Western populations was uncertain. The findings rested on association rather than direct causation, and larger cohorts with long-term follow-up and longitudinal biopsies were considered necessary. Clonality was highest in normal lung, while later-stage lesions appeared to show lower clonality but higher T cell density and diversity. KRAS-mutant nodules showed the highest T cell clonality compared with EGFR-mutant or double wild-type lesions.

Using the immunoSEQ hsTCRbeta Kit, TCR beta CDR3 regions were sequenced from DNA. The authors processed their data as follows. TCR sequencing data were analysed with the ImmunoSEQ Analyzer. T cell clonality was defined as 1 minus Pielou's evenness computed on productive rearrangements. T cell diversity was measured with the inverse Simpson index on productive templates. T cell density was defined as TCR beta template counts normalized to usable DNA, with usable DNA estimated by amplification and sequencing of housekeeping genes. Two-sided Kruskal-Wallis tests were used to compare TCR metrics across histologic stages. Imported from immuneACCESS, the table was reduced by TCRdb to in-frame sequences with V and J called. These copies leave out some clones; in studies compared against another copy, an unresolved V gene accounts for under half, and the cause of the remainder is not known. V, J and clone size were drawn from that table, and D and trimming were deduced from the DNA. The sample table records approximately 1,500 clones; 70% to 85% of these occur just once. The ten largest clones capture over 9.5% of the sample.

A note on this clone: Its antigen remains undetermined. Per-base quality was not reported, and no clone a single base away is much larger than it.

The chain joins TRBV7-2 to TRBJ2-1; 8 junctional bases match TRBD2. This sequence originates from an older person with lung adenocarcinoma. Input material: FFPE atypical adenomatous hyperplasia tissue from the lung. The sample's cell subset or site label, in plain terms: atypical adenomatous hyperplasia (AAH), lung preneoplasia. The CDR3 reads as follows: CASSFSGGSNNEQFF. The nucleotide sequence is given as TGTGCCAGCAGCTTTTCGGGAGGGAGTAACAATGAGCAGTTCTTC.